This entry features one T cell receptor (beta chain) sequence. As handled by the study authors: The assay estimated nucleated cells by amplifying reference gene primers. Using immunoSEQ multiplex PCR, the repertoire was profiled, and TCRdb retains in-frame clones only, with some absent. For V, J and clone size, that table is used; D and trimming come from the DNA. The sample lists over 150,000 clones; 84% were seen once. The CDR3 covers 13 residues. V shed 0 bases and J shed 8 bases, with 13 bases lying between them. Per germline, CDR1 GTSNPN and CDR2 SVGIG (reference sequence). This record comes from a study of blood T cell repertoires in COVID-19. In the study overall: The United States, Italy and Spain supplied acute and convalescent COVID-19 samples. From T cells, B-cell-depleted T cells, or PBMCs came the material, which was cDNA or gDNA.

Sequenced input: peripheral blood. The J gene is TRBJ1-2, the V gene TRBV30; D not resolved. The TCR sequence derives from a man younger than 35 with active or convalescent COVID-19. DNA for the CDR3: TGTGCCTGGAGTGTATTCCAGGTGCGCGGCTACACCTTC. It specifies CAWSVFQVRGYTF.